The 6 T cell receptor beta chains in this list originate from one sample, sequenced in a study of T cell changes during pregnancy in multiple sclerosis (dated by TCRdb to between 2017 and 2020). The method behind the library was the immunoSEQ multiplex PCR assay. This immuneACCESS table, as held by TCRdb, lists in-frame sequences with V and J called but not all clones. Of the missing ones, under half trace to an unresolved V gene in checked studies; the others have no known cause. This sample lists about 80,000 clones; 92% were detected once. Approximately 1.4% of the sample rests with the top ten. Source: peripheral blood, taken before pregnancy. The receptors come from a female donor with multiple sclerosis, enrolled in a pregnancy study.

This chain links TRBV6-5 with TRBJ2-5, with D perhaps TRBD2 (7 bases). Germline V gene lookup returns CDR1 MNHEY and CDR2 SVGAGI. The CDR3 totals 13 residues. The V and J ends lost 8 bases and 4 bases respectively, with 14 bases between them. The CDR3 DNA sequence: TGTGCCAGCCAGAGGGGGGGCCCAGAGACCCAGTACTTC. This codes for CASQRGGPETQYF.

This clone was counted once. The chain is built from TRBV5-1 and TRBJ1-1; TRBD1 aligns across 8 bases. J was trimmed by 8 bases and V by 3 bases; bases with no gene match: 6. Germline CDR1 and CDR2: SGHRS and YFSETQ. This CDR3 spans 13 amino acids. The CDR3 spells CASSSDRGAEAFF. As DNA, the CDR3 is TGCGCCAGCAGCTCTGACAGGGGAGCAGAAGCTTTCTTT.

The rearrangement links TRBV5-4 to TRBJ2-5; possibly TRBD2 for D (5 bases). V was trimmed by 4 bases and J by 5 bases, leaving 15 bases between them. CDR1 SGHNT and CDR2 YYREEE come from the germline V gene (reference sequence). The CDR3 length is 14 residues. Here the CDR3 reads CASSAELVGETQYF. CDR3 nucleotides: TGTGCCAGCAGCGCGGAACTAGTAGGGGAGACCCAGTACTTC.

This clone was recorded only once. The rearrangement uses TRBV14 and TRBJ2-7; D is perhaps TRBD2 (6 bases). Germline lookup yields CDR1 SGHDN and CDR2 FVKESK. The CDR3 runs 14 residues. Trimming took off 3 bases at V and 9 bases at J, with 18 bases between the two ends. The CDR3 DNA is TGTGCCAGCAGCCACGAAGGGACTCCCTTTAGGCAGTACTTC. Translated, it gives CASSHEGTPFRQYF.

This chain links TRBV11-2 with TRBJ2-1; 8 nucleotides align to TRBD2. CDR3 size: 15 residues. CDR1 and CDR2 (germline): SGHAT, FQNNGV. The ends lost 3 bases at V and 8 bases at J; junction bases unmatched: 9. CDR3 residues: CASSFTSGLNHEQFF. The CDR3 DNA reads TGTGCCAGCAGCTTCACTAGCGGTTTGAATCATGAGCAGTTCTTC.

The chain combines TRBV27 with TRBJ1-6; D gene uncertain. Trimming took off 7 bases at V and 9 bases at J, with 16 bases between the two ends. CDR1 is MNHEY and CDR2 is SMNVEV in the germline V gene (reference sequence). There are 14 residues in the CDR3. The CDR3 loop is CASNRQGITSPLHF. In DNA form, the CDR3 reads TGTGCCAGCAATCGACAAGGAATTACTTCACCCCTCCACTTT.